This TCR beta chain comes out of a study of T cell repertoires in cytomegalovirus infection. Whole-study context: Public TCR beta signatures indicated both CMV infection and matching HLA type. Regarding the study as a whole: The ex vivo response was dominated by HLA-C-restricted CMV-specific TCR beta clonotypes.

The CDR3 contains 14 residues. Trimming left V 2 bases short and J 0 bases short, with 6 bases between. Germline V gene sequence: CDR1 SGHNT, CDR2 YENEEA. A single record per CDR3 protein comes from TCRdb applying MiXCR to the reads. The table has 350,000 to 450,000 distinct CDR3 sequences, 15% to 20% seen once. This clonotype was picked up many times. The antigen is unknown. Material: PBMCs. This TCR was recovered from a human donor in good health (CMV status not recorded). Some clones in this sample may be carry-over from other donors' samples. The chain employs TRBV11-3 and TRBJ2-3; D gene uncertain. The DNA for the CDR3 is TGTGCCAGCAGCTTACGAACTAGCACAGATACGCAGTATTTT. This gives the protein CASSLRTSTDTQYF.